The 2 T cell receptor beta chains given below trace back to one sample, sequenced in a study of vaccination and CD4 T cells after COVID-19. CD4+ T cells that had been cultured provided DNA sequenced with the Oncomine TCR Beta short-read assay. TCRdb re-derived calls from the PCR reads in MiXCR, one entry per CDR3 protein. The sample includes almost 20,000 distinct CDR3 sequences, roughly 51% seen only once; the top ten take 7.4%. These receptors have no identified antigens. Treatment denoted: approximately 10-day PBMC culture with coronavirus spike peptide pools or control peptides (ViraFEST assay). The sequenced sample consisted of CD4+ T cells from blood, cultured in vitro. These receptors were taken from a human donor who had recovered from COVID-19.

This chain connects TRBV7-9 to TRBJ2-1; D unresolved. V was cut by 5 bases and J by 2 bases, with 7 bases left in between. This CDR3 spans 13 amino acids. CDR1 and CDR2 from the germline V gene are SEHNR and FQNEAQ (reference sequence). The CDR3: CASSPTTYNEQFF. The CDR3 DNA is TGTGCCAGCAGCCCGACAACCTACAATGAGCAGTTCTTC.

The chain couples TRBV4-2 to TRBJ2-3; D unclear. This CDR3 is built from 17 residues. Trimming shortened V by 2 bases and J by 1 base, and 16 bases separated the two germline ends. Germline values: CDR1 LGHNA, CDR2 YNFKEQ. CDR3 region: CASSQIPPGAGTDTQYF. In nucleotides, the CDR3 is TGTGCCAGCAGCCAAATACCTCCGGGCGCAGGCACAGATACGCAGTATTTT.